This passage covers 12 T cell receptor beta chains from one sample sequenced in a study of CD8 T cells in Susac syndrome. An input of roughly 0.5 to 1 ug of RNA was subjected to reverse transcription using random hexamers. Using its own MiXCR run on the immunoSEQ multiplex PCR reads, TCRdb lists one record per CDR3 protein. The sample has 80,000 to 90,000 distinct CDR3 sequences; more than 85% are singletons. Sequencing was done on a sample of CD8+ T cells from PBMCs. These receptors all stem from a human donor with Susac syndrome.

V gene TRBV5-6 combines with J gene TRBJ2-1; no clear D gene. Germline V CDR1 and CDR2: SGHDT, YYEEEE. The V gene lost 4 bases and the J gene lost 13 bases, with 15 bases spanning the gap. The CDR3 contains 12 residues. CDR3 coding DNA: TGTGCCAGCAGCCAAGGACCTACTGTCCAGTTCTTC. Translating it yields CASSQGPTVQFF.

This chain uses TRBV28 with TRBJ2-7; the D gene could be TRBD1 or TRBD2 (5 bases each). The CDR3 totals 13 residues. The V end was cut by 8 bases, the J end by 1 base, with 12 bases between. CDR1 MDHEN and CDR2 SYDVKM come from the germline V gene. The CDR3, as DNA: TGTGCCAGCGGAGGTGACAGTTCCTACGAGCAGTACTTC. Its protein is CASGGDSSYEQYF.

To note about this clonotype: The junction differs from germline at one of its ends, possibly a read error. The chain combines TRBV18 with TRBJ1-1, with 7 positions matching TRBD1. Germline V gene sequence: CDR1 KGHSH, CDR2 LQKENI. The CDR3 extends over 13 amino acids. The CDR3: CASSPSGQNEAFF. The DNA for the CDR3 is TGCGCCAGCTCACCCTCGGGACAGAATGAAGCTTTCTTT.

The gene calls are TRBV29-1 and TRBJ2-7, with D perhaps TRBD1 or TRBD2 (5 bases each). CDR1 is SQVTM and CDR2 is ANQGSEA in the germline V gene. Between the trimmed V and J ends, which lost 0 bases and 2 bases, there was a span of 14 bases. The CDR3 consists of 15 residues. The CDR3 here is CSVEDPRGATYEQYF. The CDR3 coding sequence is TGCAGCGTTGAAGATCCCCGGGGCGCGACCTACGAGCAGTACTTC.

This chain links TRBV27 with TRBJ2-1, with D maybe TRBD2 (5 bases). Between the trimmed V and J ends, which lost 9 bases and 3 bases, there was a span of 12 bases. The CDR3 length is 13 residues. Germline V gives CDR1 MNHEY, CDR2 SMNVEV (reference sequence). DNA for the CDR3: TGTGCCAGTCGTAGCGCTAACTACAATGAGCAGTTCTTC. Protein product: CASRSANYNEQFF.

The CDR3 region is CASSAKALAGGPYEQYF. DNA for the CDR3: TGTGCCAGCAGTGCGAAAGCCCTAGCGGGAGGGCCCTACGAGCAGTACTTC. This chain links TRBV12-3 or TRBV12-4 with TRBJ2-7, with 12 bases aligning to TRBD2. V gave up 5 bases and J gave up 2 bases; unmatched junction bases: 10. The CDR3 runs 17 residues.

This chain uses TRBV27 with TRBJ2-5; D is possibly TRBD1 (5 bases). The CDR3 is 11 amino acids. Germline V lookup: CDR1 MNHEY, CDR2 SMNVEV (reference sequence). Trimming cost V 9 bases and J 5 bases, with 10 bases left between them. CDR3 bases: TGTGCCAGTGGACCAGGGGAGACCCAGTACTTC. Translated: CASGPGETQYF.

This chain uses TRBV13 with TRBJ2-1; TRBD2 aligns across 7 bases. The CDR3 spans 15 residues. V dropped 5 bases and J dropped 3; count of bases not matched to a gene: 7. Germline lookup yields CDR1 PRHDT and CDR2 FYEKMQ (reference sequence). CDR3 bases: TGTGCCAGCAGCGCATCCGGGACTAACTACAATGAGCAGTTCTTC. It is translated as CASSASGTNYNEQFF.

V is TRBV15 and J is TRBJ2-1; 7 bases fit TRBD2. The CDR3 loop spans 16 amino acids. V lost 0 bases, J lost 4 bases, and 6 bases stayed unmatched. Germline loops: CDR1 LNHNV, CDR2 YYDKDF (reference sequence). DNA for the CDR3: TGTGCCACCAGCAGAGAGGCGGGAGTGCAATACAATGAGCAGTTCTTC. This sequence encodes CATSREAGVQYNEQFF. Looking up the rest from reference TRBV15 and TRBJ2-1 gives the full variable domain: DAMVIQNPRYQVTQFGKPVTLSCSQTLNHNVMYWYQQKSSQAPKLLFHYYDKDFNNEADTPDNFQSRRPNTSFCFLDIRSPGLGDTAMYLCATSREAGVQYNEQFFGPGTRLTVL.

The CDR3 region has the DNA TGTGCCAGCAGCGTAGGAGGGGAACCCTACGAGCAGTACTTC. Translating it yields CASSVGGEPYEQYF. This sequence joins TRBV9 and TRBJ2-7; D tentatively fits TRBD1 or TRBD2 (5 bases each). Deletions cut 0 bases from V and 2 bases from J, with 9 bases between. CDR1 and CDR2 (germline): SGDLS, YYNGEE. This CDR3 region has 14 residues.

The chain employs TRBV7-8 and TRBJ2-7, with a tentative D call TRBD1 (5 bases). The CDR3 has 14 residues. CDR1 SGHVS and CDR2 FQNEAQ come from the germline V gene. Trimming left V 4 bases short and J 3 bases short, with 13 bases between. The CDR3 protein is CASSSRTNFYEQYF. The CDR3 DNA reads TGTGCCAGCAGCTCCCGGACAAACTTCTACGAGCAGTACTTC.

This clonotype was recorded once. The V and J genes are TRBV9 and TRBJ1-1, with no clear D. In germline, CDR1 is SGDLS, CDR2 YYNGEE. The length of the CDR3 is 16 residues. Between the trimmed V and J ends, which lost 4 bases and 0 bases, there was a span of 16 bases. The CDR3 loop reads CASSPGELLLNTEAFF. DNA for the CDR3: TGTGCCAGCAGCCCTGGGGAACTACTATTGAACACTGAAGCTTTCTTT.